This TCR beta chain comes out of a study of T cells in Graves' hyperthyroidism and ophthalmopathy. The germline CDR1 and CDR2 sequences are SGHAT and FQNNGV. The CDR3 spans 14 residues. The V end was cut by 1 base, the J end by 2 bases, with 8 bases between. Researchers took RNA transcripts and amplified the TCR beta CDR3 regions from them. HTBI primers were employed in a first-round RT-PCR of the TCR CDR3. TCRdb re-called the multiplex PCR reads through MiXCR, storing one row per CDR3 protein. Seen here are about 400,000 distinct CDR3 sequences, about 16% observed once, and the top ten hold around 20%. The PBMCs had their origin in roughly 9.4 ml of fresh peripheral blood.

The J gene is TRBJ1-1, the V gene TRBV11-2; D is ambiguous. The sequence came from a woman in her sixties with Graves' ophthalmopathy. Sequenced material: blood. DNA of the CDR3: TGTGCCAGCAGCTTAGGGTATCCTAACACTGAAGCTTTCTTT. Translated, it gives CASSLGYPNTEAFF.